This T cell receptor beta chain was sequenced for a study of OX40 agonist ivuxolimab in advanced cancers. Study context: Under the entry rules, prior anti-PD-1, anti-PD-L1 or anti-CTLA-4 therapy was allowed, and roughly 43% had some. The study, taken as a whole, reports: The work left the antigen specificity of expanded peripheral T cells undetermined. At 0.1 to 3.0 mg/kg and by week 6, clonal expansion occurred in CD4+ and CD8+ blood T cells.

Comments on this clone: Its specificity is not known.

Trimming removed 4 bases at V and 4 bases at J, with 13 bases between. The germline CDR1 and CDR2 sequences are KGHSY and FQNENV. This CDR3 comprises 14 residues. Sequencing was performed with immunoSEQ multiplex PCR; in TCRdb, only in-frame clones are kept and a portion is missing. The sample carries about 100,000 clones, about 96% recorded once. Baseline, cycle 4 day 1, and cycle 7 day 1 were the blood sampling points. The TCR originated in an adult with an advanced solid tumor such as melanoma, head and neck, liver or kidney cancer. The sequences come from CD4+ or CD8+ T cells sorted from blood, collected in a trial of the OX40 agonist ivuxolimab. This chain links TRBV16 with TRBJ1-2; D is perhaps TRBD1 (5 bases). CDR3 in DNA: TGTGCCAGCAGCCCAGGTTCAGGGCCCTATGGCTACACCTTC. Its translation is CASSPGSGPYGYTF.